These 2 T cell receptor beta chains were sequenced from one sample in a study of post-analysis software for immune sequencing data. Study-wide results and caveats: Compared with controls, patients had more of about 5 TRBV segments, including TRBV5-6, TRBV5-1 and TRBV20-1.

Their recognized antigens are unknown. The TCR beta cDNA libraries contained unique molecular identifiers. TCRdb re-called the PCR reads with MiXCR, one entry per CDR3 protein. Of 600,000 to 700,000 distinct CDR3 sequences listed, 55% to 60% are singletons. Sample: blood. These receptors were taken from a girl aged 2 to 9 with multiple sclerosis.

This clonotype turned up a few times. The rearrangement uses TRBV29-1 and TRBJ2-5, with TRBD2 matching 7 bases. The J segment lost 2 bases and the V segment lost 3 bases, leaving 6 bases of the junction unmatched. The CDR3 spans 14 residues. CDR1 is SQVTM, CDR2 ANQGSEA, per germline. The CDR3 coding sequence is TGCAGCGTTGAGCCCGGGACTACACAAGAGACCCAGTACTTC. Protein: CSVEPGTTQETQYF.

This clonotype showed up just a few times. CDR3 DNA: TGTGCCAGCAGTTACACGGCGGGAGGTGGATACGAGCAGTACTTC. Translated: CASSYTAGGGYEQYF. J is TRBJ2-7 and V is TRBV6-5; 8 bases are shared with TRBD2. The CDR3 is 15 residues long. Germline CDR1 is MNHEY and CDR2 is SVGAGI. V gave up 2 bases and J gave up 4 bases; unmatched junction bases: 7.